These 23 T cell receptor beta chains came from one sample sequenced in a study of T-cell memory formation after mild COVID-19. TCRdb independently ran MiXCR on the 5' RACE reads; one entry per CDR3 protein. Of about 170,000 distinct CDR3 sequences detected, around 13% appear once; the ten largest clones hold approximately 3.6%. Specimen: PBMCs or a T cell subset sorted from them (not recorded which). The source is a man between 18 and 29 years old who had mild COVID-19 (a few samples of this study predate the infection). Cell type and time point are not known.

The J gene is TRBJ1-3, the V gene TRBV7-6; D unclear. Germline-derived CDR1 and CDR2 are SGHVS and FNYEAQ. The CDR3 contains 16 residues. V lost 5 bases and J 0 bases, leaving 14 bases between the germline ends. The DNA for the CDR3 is TGTGCCAGCAGCCAAGTGGGCTTCGACTCTGGAAACACCATATATTTT. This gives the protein CASSQVGFDSGNTIYF.

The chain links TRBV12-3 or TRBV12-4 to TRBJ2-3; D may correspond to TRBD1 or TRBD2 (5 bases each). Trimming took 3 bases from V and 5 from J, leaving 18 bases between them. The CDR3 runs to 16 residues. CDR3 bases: TGTGCCAGCAGTTTGGGGGTAGGGTTCGGTGGAGATACGCAGTATTTT. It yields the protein CASSLGVGFGGDTQYF.

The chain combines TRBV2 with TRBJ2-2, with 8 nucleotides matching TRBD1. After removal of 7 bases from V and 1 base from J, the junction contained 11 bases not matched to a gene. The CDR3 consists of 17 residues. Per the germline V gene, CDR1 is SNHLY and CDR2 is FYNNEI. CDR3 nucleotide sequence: TGTGCCAGCACTCAGAGCCCGGACAGGGAGAACACCGGGGAGCTGTTTTTT. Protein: CASTQSPDRENTGELFF.

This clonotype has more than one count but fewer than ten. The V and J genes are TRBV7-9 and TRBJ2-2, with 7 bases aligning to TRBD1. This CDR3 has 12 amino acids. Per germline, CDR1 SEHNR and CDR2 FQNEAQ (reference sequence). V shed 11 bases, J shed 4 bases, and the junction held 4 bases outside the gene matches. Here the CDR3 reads CAGDRATGELFF. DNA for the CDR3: TGTGCCGGTGACAGGGCCACCGGGGAGCTGTTTTTT.

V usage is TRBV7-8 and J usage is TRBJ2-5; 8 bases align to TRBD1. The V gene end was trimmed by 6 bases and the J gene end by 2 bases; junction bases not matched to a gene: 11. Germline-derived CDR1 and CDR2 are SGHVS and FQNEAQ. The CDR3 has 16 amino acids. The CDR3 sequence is CASSPPGDRSQETQYF. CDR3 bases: TGTGCCAGCAGTCCCCCCGGGGACAGGTCACAAGAGACCCAGTACTTC.

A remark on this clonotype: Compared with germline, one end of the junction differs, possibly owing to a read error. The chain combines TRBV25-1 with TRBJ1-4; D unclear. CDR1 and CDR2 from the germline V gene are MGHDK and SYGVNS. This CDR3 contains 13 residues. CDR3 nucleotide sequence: TGTGCCAGCAGGGATAGGTTGGATGAAGAACTGTTTTTT. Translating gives CASRDRLDEELFF.

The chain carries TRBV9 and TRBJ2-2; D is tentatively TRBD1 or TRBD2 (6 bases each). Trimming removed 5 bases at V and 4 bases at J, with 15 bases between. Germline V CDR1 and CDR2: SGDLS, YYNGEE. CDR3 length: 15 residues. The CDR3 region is CASRLEGVGTGELFF. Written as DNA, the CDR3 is TGTGCCAGCAGGTTGGAGGGGGTCGGCACCGGGGAGCTGTTTTTT.

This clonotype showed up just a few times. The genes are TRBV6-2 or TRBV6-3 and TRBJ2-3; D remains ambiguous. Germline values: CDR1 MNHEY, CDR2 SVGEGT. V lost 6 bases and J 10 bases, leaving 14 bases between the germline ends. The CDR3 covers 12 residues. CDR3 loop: CASSDNGNAQYF. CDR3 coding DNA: TGTGCCAGCAGCGATAATGGGAATGCGCAGTATTTT.

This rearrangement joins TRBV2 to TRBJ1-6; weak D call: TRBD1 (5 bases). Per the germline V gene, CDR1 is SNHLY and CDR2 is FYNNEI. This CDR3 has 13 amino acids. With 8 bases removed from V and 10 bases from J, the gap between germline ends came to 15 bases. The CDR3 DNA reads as TGTGCCAGCGTACCGGACATTCAGTCACCCCTCCACTTT. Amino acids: CASVPDIQSPLHF.

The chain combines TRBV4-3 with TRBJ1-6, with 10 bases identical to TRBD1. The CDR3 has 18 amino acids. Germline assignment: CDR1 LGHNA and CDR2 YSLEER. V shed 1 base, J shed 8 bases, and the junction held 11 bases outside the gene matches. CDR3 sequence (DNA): TGCGCCAGCAGCCAAGTAGATCCCGGGACAGGGGACGATTCACCCCTCCACTTT. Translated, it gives CASSQVDPGTGDDSPLHF.

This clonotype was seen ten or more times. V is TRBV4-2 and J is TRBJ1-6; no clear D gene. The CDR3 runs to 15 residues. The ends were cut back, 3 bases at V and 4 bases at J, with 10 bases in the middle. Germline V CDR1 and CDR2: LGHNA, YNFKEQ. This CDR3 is CASSQQDPYNSPLHF. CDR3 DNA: TGTGCCAGCAGCCAGCAGGACCCATATAATTCACCCCTCCACTTT.

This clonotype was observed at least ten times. CDR3 protein: CASSQSQETQYF. The DNA for the CDR3 is TGTGCCAGCAGCCAATCCCAAGAGACCCAGTACTTC. V and J are TRBV7-2 and TRBJ2-5; D is uncertain. From germline, CDR1 is SGHTA and CDR2 FQGNSA. V gave up 5 bases and J gave up 1 base, with 5 bases separating them. The CDR3 runs 12 residues.

CDR3 in amino acids: CASSLGTGFEKLFF. The DNA of the CDR3 is TGTGCCAGCAGCTTAGGGACAGGGTTCGAAAAACTGTTTTTT. The V gene is TRBV7-2, the J gene TRBJ1-4, with TRBD1 matching 8 bases. The CDR3 contains 14 residues. V lost 1 base to trimming and J lost 8 bases; unmatched junction nucleotides: 3. Germline CDR1 and CDR2: SGHTA and FQGNSA.

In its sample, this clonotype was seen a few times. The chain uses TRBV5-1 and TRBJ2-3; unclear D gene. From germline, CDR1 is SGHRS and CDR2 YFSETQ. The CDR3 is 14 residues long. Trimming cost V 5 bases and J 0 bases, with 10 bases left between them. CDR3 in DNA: TGCGCCAGCAGGGTGAGACTCAGCACAGATACGCAGTATTTT. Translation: CASRVRLSTDTQYF.

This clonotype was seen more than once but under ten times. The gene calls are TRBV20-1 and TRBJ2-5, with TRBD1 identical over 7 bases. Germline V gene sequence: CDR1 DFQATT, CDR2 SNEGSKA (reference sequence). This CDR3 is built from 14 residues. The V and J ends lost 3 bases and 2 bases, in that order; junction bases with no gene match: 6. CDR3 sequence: CSARDRRSQETQYF. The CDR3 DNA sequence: TGCAGTGCTAGGGACAGGAGATCTCAAGAGACCCAGTACTTC.

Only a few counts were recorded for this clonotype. The chain's CDR3 is CASSSRGILAGGHFF. The DNA for the CDR3 is TGTGCCAGCAGCTCGAGGGGCATTCTAGCGGGGGGTCACTTCTTC. The V call is TRBV7-2, the J call TRBJ2-1; 11 bases match TRBD2. Germline loops: CDR1 SGHTA, CDR2 FQGNSA. V dropped 4 bases and J dropped 16; count of bases not matched to a gene: 15. CDR3 size: 15 residues.

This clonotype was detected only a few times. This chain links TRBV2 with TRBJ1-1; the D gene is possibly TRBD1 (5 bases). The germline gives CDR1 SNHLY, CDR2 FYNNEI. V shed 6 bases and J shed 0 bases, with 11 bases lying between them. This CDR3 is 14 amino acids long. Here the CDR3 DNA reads TGTGCCAGCAGCACCAGGGCCGTGAACACTGAAGCTTTCTTT. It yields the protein CASSTRAVNTEAFF.

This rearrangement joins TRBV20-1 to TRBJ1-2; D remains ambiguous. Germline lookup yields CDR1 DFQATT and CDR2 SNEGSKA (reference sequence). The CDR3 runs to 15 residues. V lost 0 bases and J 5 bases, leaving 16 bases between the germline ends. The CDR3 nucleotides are TGCAGTGCTAGAGATTGGACTGGAGGGCAGTATGGCTACACCTTC. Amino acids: CSARDWTGGQYGYTF.

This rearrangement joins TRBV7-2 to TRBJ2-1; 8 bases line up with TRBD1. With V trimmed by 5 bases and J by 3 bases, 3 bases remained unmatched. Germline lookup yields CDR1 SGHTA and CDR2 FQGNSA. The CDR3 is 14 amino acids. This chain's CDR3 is CASSRQGLYNEQFF. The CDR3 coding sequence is TGTGCCAGCAGCCGACAGGGGCTCTACAATGAGCAGTTCTTC.

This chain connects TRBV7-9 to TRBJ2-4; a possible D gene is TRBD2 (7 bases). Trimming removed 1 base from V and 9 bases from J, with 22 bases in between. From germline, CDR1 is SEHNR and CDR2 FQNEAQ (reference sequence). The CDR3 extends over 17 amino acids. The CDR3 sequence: CASSLEGGQRGGGIQYF. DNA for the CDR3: TGTGCCAGCAGCTTAGAGGGCGGTCAGCGGGGAGGGGGCATTCAGTACTTC.

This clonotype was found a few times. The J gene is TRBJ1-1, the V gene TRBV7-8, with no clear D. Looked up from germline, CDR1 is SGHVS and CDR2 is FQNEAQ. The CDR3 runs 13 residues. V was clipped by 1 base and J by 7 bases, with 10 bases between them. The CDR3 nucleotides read TGTGCCAGCAGCTTAGATCGAAGACGTGAAGCTTTCTTT. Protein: CASSLDRRREAFF.

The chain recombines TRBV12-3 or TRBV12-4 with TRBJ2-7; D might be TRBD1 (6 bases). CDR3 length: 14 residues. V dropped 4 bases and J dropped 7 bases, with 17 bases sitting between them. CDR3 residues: CASSSGRGSLEQYF. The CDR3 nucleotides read TGTGCCAGCAGTTCTGGCAGGGGTTCATTGGAGCAGTACTTC.

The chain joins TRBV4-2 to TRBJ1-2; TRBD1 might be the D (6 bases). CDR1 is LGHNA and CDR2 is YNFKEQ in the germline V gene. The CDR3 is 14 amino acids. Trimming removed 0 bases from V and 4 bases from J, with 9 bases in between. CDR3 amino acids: CASSQEEGGYGYTF. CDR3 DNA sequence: TGTGCCAGCAGCCAAGAAGAAGGGGGCTATGGCTACACCTTC.